These T cell receptor beta chains were read from a single sample in a study of spatial heterogeneity in lung cancer. TCRdb reprocessed the 5' RACE reads with MiXCR, giving one entry per CDR3 protein. The data contain about 29,000 distinct CDR3 sequences, around 7% of them singletons. This specimen consisted of lung tumor tissue, obtained at surgery. The origin of the receptors is a male donor with early-stage non-small cell lung cancer. Each CDR3 is given with its conserved first and last residue. D genes are given only for firm matches. The listing skips clone size in some rows; elsewhere it reads once, few, many or a size class.

j_call,v_call,clone_size,d_call,cdr3_nt,cdr3_aa
TRBJ2-7,TRBV20-1,few,NA,TGCAGTGCTTTAGGGCCTTCCTACGAGCAGTACTTC,CSALGPSYEQYF
TRBJ2-7,TRBV28,NA,NA,TGTGCCAGCAGTCTAAGACAGTCCTGGAAGCAGTACTTC,CASSLRQSWKQYF
TRBJ2-2,TRBV11-2,NA,NA,TGTGCCAGCAGCCCCCTACTTGGGACCGGGGAGCTGTTTTTT,CASSPLLGTGELFF
TRBJ1-6,TRBV7-2,many,NA,TGTGCCAGCAGCGAGGGACACCTCGATTCACCCCTCCACTTT,CASSEGHLDSPLHF
TRBJ1-5,TRBV28,many,TRBD1,TGTGCCAGCAGTTTGTTAGGGGGCCCCCAGCATTTT,CASSLLGGPQHF
TRBJ1-1,TRBV7-2,many,TRBD1,TGTGCCAGCAGCCTACCGGGACAGACAAAAATGACTGAAGCTTTCTTT,CASSLPGQTKMTEAFF
TRBJ2-1,TRBV7-2,NA,NA,TGTGCCAGCAGCTTACAGGGTGGAGGTGAGCAGTTCTTC,CASSLQGGGEQFF
TRBJ2-3,TRBV15,many,NA,TGTGCCACCAGAGCCCCGCGAGGCACAGATACGCAGTATTTT,CATRAPRGTDTQYF
TRBJ2-2,TRBV20-1,many,TRBD1,TGCAGTGCCGAGAAGAGGGACAGGGGAATCACCGGGGAGCTGTTTTTT,CSAEKRDRGITGELFF
TRBJ2-3,TRBV5-1,many,TRBD1,TGCGCCAGCAGGGGACAGAACACAGATACGCAGTATTTT,CASRGQNTDTQYF
TRBJ2-1,TRBV5-6,many,TRBD2,TGTGCCAGCAGCTTCTGGACTAGCGGGGGGTACGAGCAGTTCTTC,CASSFWTSGGYEQFF
TRBJ2-5,TRBV9,many,NA,TGTGCCAGCAGCGAGAACCCGTGGACGGTTCAAGAGACCCAGTACTTC,CASSENPWTVQETQYF
TRBJ1-2,TRBV5-1,many,TRBD1,TGCGCCAGCAGCTCTTCTATTACAGGGGGAGGTGGCTACACCTTC,CASSSSITGGGGYTF
TRBJ1-4,TRBV4-2,NA,NA,TGTGCCAGCAGACTTGATCAGGCCACTAATGAAAAACTGTTTTTT,CASRLDQATNEKLFF
TRBJ1-1,TRBV28,many,NA,TGTGCCAGCAGTTATGTTGCTGGGGCTTTCTTT,CASSYVAGAFF
TRBJ2-7,TRBV18,many,NA,TGTGCCAGCTCACCAACGGGTAGAGACAACGAGCAGTACTTC,CASSPTGRDNEQYF
TRBJ1-2,TRBV19,NA,TRBD1,TGTGCCAGTAGGATCAGGGGGGACTATGGCTACACCTTC,CASRIRGDYGYTF
TRBJ1-4,TRBV7-2,many,TRBD1,TGTGCCAGCACCTCCGACGAGACAGGGCACGAAAAACTGTTTTTT,CASTSDETGHEKLFF
TRBJ2-1,TRBV6-5,many,NA,TGTGCCAGCAGGATTAGGACTGAAACGAATGAGCAGTTCTTC,CASRIRTETNEQFF
TRBJ1-1,TRBV11-1,many,NA,TGTGCCAGCAGCCCACGACAACGGGTACTGACTGAAGCTTTCTTT,CASSPRQRVLTEAFF
TRBJ2-5,TRBV3-1,many,NA,TGTGCCAGCTCCAAGAAGGGGGGCCAAGAGACCCAGTACTTC,CASSKKGGQETQYF
TRBJ2-5,TRBV29-1,NA,NA,TGCAGCGCCGGACAGCGCCTCCAGACCCAGTACTTC,CSAGQRLQTQYF
TRBJ1-2,TRBV11-2,NA,TRBD1,TGTGCCAGCAGCAAACAGGGGGATGAAGGCTACACCTTC,CASSKQGDEGYTF
TRBJ1-2,TRBV7-2,NA,TRBD1,TGCGCCAGCAGCTTCCTACAGGGGGACTATGGCTACACCTTC,CASSFLQGDYGYTF
TRBJ2-7,TRBV10-3,many,TRBD1,TGTGCCATCAGGGGACAGGGGTCCCACGAGCAGTACTTC,CAIRGQGSHEQYF
TRBJ2-5,TRBV10-3,NA,NA,TGTGCCATCAGGACAGAGCAAGAGACCCAGTACTTC,CAIRTEQETQYF
TRBJ1-3,TRBV20-1,many,NA,TGCAGTGCTAGGGATGGAAACACCATATATTTT,CSARDGNTIYF
TRBJ1-1,TRBV30,few,TRBD1,TGTGCCTGGAGTGTACAGGGGGGTTCCACTGAAGCTTTCTTT,CAWSVQGGSTEAFF
TRBJ2-2,TRBV5-1,medium-sized,NA,TGCGCCAGCAGCTTGCAAGGGATGCCCGGGGAGCTGTTTTTT,CASSLQGMPGELFF
TRBJ1-4,TRBV6-6,many,NA,TGTGCCAGCAGTTACTCGACCATCCGGGGAGCCACTAATGAAAAACTGTTTTTT,CASSYSTIRGATNEKLFF
TRBJ2-3,TRBV7-9,many,NA,TGTGCCAGCAGCTTCACCCCAGATACGCAGTATTTT,CASSFTPDTQYF
TRBJ2-3,TRBV2,few,TRBD2,TGTGCCAGCAGTCCCGGGACTAGCGTGCCAGATACGCAGTATTTT,CASSPGTSVPDTQYF
TRBJ2-4,TRBV29-1,many,TRBD1,TGCAGCGCTCTAACCGGGGACAGGGGGGACATTCAGTACTTC,CSALTGDRGDIQYF
TRBJ1-6,TRBV20-1,many,NA,TGCAGTGCTAGGGCCGGTGAGGGAACGACACGGCCCCTCCACTTT,CSARAGEGTTRPLHF
TRBJ2-7,TRBV20-1,few,TRBD2,TGCAGTGCTAGAGATGCTCAAGGACTAGCGGGGGGCAGCTCCTACGAGCAGTACTTC,CSARDAQGLAGGSSYEQYF
TRBJ2-7,TRBV7-8,many,NA,TGTGCCAGCAGCTGCCACGAGGAGAGGGAGAACGAGCAGTACTTC,CASSCHEERENEQYF
TRBJ2-7,TRBV21-1,many,NA,TGTGCCAGATCCGGGACTGGAGATAACGAGCAGTACTTC,CARSGTGDNEQYF
TRBJ2-1,TRBV7-2,many,NA,TGTGCCAGCAGCTTAGTGCTTCCCAATGAGCAGTTCTTC,CASSLVLPNEQFF
TRBJ2-2,TRBV6-5,NA,NA,TGTGCCAGCAGTTATTCAGGGGTGGGCGGGGAGCTGTTTTTT,CASSYSGVGGELFF
TRBJ2-7,TRBV5-5,few,NA,TGTGCCAGCAGCTTGGCATGGGACTACGAGCAGTACTTC,CASSLAWDYEQYF
TRBJ2-2,TRBV4-3,many,NA,TGCGCCAGCAGCCGGGGGGCAGGATCGAACACCGGGGAGCTGTTTTTT,CASSRGAGSNTGELFF
TRBJ2-3,TRBV6-2/TRBV6-3,many,TRBD2,TGTGCCAGCAGTTACCCCGCTTTCGGGGGGGCGGCGAGCACAGATACGCAGTATTTT,CASSYPAFGGAASTDTQYF
TRBJ1-1,TRBV7-9,many,TRBD1,TGTGCCAGCATCATACCTTTAGGACTGTGGAGACAGGGGGCGGAGGAGGATGAAGCTTTCTTT,CASIIPLGLWRQGAEEDEAFF
TRBJ1-3,TRBV3-1,many,TRBD1,TGTGCCAGCAGCCAAGATGGGACAGGTGGAAACACCATATATTTT,CASSQDGTGGNTIYF
TRBJ2-6,TRBV4-3,many,NA,TGCGCCAGCAGCCAACAGGCAGCGAGTGGGGCCAACGTCCTGACTTTC,CASSQQAASGANVLTF
TRBJ1-5,TRBV6-2/TRBV6-3,few,NA,TGTGCCAGCAAACGAACTCCGGGACAACCTTATAGCAATCAGCCCCAGCATTTT,CASKRTPGQPYSNQPQHF
TRBJ1-3,TRBV28,many,NA,TGTGCCAGTTCGGACCCCAGGGGTTCCGGAAACACCATATATTTT,CASSDPRGSGNTIYF
TRBJ1-4,TRBV3-1,many,NA,TGTGCCAGCAGCCCGGGACCGCCTGAAAAACTGTTTTTT,CASSPGPPEKLFF
TRBJ2-7,TRBV28,many,NA,TGTGCCAGCAGTTTGTTAAGGCCACCCTACGAGCAGTACTTC,CASSLLRPPYEQYF
TRBJ2-7,TRBV5-6,many,NA,TGTGCCAGCAGCTTGACCGGGGATCCACTCTACGAGCAGTACTTC,CASSLTGDPLYEQYF
TRBJ2-5,TRBV27,NA,NA,TGTGCCACTCCGGGCCCAGTGCCCTCGGAGACCCAGTACTTC,CATPGPVPSETQYF
TRBJ2-5,TRBV5-1,NA,NA,TGCGCCAGCAGCCCAAGGGCCGTCAAGGAGACCCAGTACTTC,CASSPRAVKETQYF
TRBJ1-1,TRBV7-9,few,NA,TGTGCCAGCAGCCAGAGTGGGGTGATAACTGAAGCTTTCTTT,CASSQSGVITEAFF
TRBJ2-1,TRBV6-2/TRBV6-3,few,NA,TGTGCCAGCAGGCTTCAGGGGTCAAATGAGCAGTTCTTC,CASRLQGSNEQFF
TRBJ1-2,TRBV7-2,NA,TRBD1,TGTGCCAACAGCCCTTTCCAGGGGGTCGACTATGGCTACACCTTC,CANSPFQGVDYGYTF